The clone carrying this T cell receptor beta chain is a singleton in its sample. Deletions cut 5 bases from V and 5 bases from J, with 18 bases between. The germline V gene encodes CDR1 SQVTM and CDR2 ANQGSEA. This CDR3 comprises 15 residues. The authors' processing: For nucleated cells, counts were estimated from reference gene primer amplification. Profiling relied on immunoSEQ multiplex PCR, and the TCRdb table lists in-frame clones only, not all of them. V, J and clone size are those of that table, while D and trimming were read from the DNA. The sample consists of over 150,000 clones, approximately 84% of them appearing once. This record comes from a study of blood T cell repertoires in COVID-19.

The gene calls are TRBV29-1 and TRBJ2-2; TRBD2 is a possible D gene (5 bases). Sequencing was carried out using peripheral blood. The clonotype was recovered from a woman older than 75 with COVID-19, enrolled during active disease. The CDR3 is CSVRFSGRGTGELFF. In DNA, the CDR3 is TGCAGCGTTCGGTTTTCGGGCCGCGGGACCGGGGAGCTGTTTTTT.